This T cell receptor beta chain was obtained from a study of T-cell reconstitution after alpha-beta-depleted transplantation in children. V was clipped by 2 bases and J by 0 bases, with 5 bases between them. The CDR3 totals 13 residues. The germline V gene encodes CDR1 SGDLS and CDR2 YYNGEE. Study-wide points: It was surviving recipient T cells and thymic progenitors that gave some patients high TCRbeta diversity at day 60. Two months or so post-transplant, alpha-beta T cells reportedly derived from several hundred expanded graft clones. After one year, T-cell counts and TCRbeta diversity mostly came from new T cells.

The TCRbeta library incorporated unique molecular identifiers. Each CDR3 protein gets one entry after TCRdb re-called the PCR reads with MiXCR. Counted here are about 97,000 distinct CDR3 sequences, around 7% occurring once; the ten biggest clones make up around 17%. A note on this clonotype: The antigen is unknown.

This clonotype was sampled from a boy aged 2-15 years with acute lymphoblastic leukemia, due to receive a stem cell transplant. Sequenced here: PBMCs, sampled before TCRalphabeta/CD19-depleted stem cell transplant. This rearrangement joins TRBV9 to TRBJ1-1, with D unresolved. Here the CDR3 DNA reads TGTGCCAGCAGCGTCAAGATGAACACTGAAGCTTTCTTT. It codes for CASSVKMNTEAFF.